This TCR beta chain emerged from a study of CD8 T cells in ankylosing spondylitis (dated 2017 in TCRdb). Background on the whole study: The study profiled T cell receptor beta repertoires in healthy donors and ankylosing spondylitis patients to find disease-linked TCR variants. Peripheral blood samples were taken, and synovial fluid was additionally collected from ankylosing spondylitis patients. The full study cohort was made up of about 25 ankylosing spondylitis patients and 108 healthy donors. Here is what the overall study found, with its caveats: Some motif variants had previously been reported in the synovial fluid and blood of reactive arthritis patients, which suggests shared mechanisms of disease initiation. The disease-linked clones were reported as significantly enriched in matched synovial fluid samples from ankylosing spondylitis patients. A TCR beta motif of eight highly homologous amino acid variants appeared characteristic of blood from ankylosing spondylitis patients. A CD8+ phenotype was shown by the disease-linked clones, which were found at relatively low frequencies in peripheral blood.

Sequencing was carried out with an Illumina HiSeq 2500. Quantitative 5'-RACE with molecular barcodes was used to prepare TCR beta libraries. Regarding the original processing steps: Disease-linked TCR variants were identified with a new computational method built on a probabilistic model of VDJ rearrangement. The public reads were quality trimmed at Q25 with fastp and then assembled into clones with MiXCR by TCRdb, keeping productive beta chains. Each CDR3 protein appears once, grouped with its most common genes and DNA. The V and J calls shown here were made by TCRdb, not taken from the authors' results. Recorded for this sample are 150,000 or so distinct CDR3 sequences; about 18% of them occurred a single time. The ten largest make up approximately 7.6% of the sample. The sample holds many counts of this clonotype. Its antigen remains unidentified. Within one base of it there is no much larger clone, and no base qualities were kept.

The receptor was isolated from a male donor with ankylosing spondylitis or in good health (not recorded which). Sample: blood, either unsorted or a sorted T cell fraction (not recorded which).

CDR3 protein: CSARELTSYEQYF. The nucleotide sequence reads as follows: TGCAGTGCTAGAGAGCTCACCTCCTACGAGCAGTACTTC. Here the chain combines TRBV20-1 and TRBJ2-7; a confident D gene designation cannot be given. The CDR3, from cysteine to phenylalanine, totals 13 residues. Here the CDR3 DNA is all that survives: 39 bases in frame from base 1. CDR1 and CDR2 are drawn from the germline V gene (reference sequence): DFQATT, SNEGSKA. V lost 0 bases and J lost 0 bases; the stretch between them is 6 bases long.